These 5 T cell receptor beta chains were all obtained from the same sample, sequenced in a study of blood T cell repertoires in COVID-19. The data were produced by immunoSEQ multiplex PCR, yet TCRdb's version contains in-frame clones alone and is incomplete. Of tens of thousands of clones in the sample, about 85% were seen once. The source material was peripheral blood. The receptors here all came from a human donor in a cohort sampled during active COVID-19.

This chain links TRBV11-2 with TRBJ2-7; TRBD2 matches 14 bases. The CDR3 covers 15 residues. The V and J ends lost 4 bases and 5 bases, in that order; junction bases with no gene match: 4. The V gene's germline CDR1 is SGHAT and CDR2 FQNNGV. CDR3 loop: CASSWGTSGGNEQYF. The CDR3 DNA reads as TGTGCCAGCAGCTGGGGGACTAGCGGGGGCAACGAGCAGTACTTC.

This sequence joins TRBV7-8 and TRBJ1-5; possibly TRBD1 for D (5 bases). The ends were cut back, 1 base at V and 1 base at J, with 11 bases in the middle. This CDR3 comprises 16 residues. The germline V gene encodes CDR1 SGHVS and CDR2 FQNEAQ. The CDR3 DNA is TGTGCCAGCAGCTTAGATGGGGGGGGGAGCAATCAGCCCCAGCATTTT. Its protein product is CASSLDGGGSNQPQHF.

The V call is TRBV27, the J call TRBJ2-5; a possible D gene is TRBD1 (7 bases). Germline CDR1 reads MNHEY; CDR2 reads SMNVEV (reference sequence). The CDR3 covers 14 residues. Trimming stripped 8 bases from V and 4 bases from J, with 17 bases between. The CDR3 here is CASRRKEGAETQYF. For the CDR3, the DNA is TGTGCCAGCCGACGAAAGGAGGGGGCAGAGACCCAGTACTTC.

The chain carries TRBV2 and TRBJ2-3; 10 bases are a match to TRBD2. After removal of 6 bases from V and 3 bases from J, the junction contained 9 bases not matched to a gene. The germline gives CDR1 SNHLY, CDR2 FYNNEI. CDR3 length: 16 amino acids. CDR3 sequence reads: CASSEERGGGTDTQYF. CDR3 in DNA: TGTGCCAGCAGCGAGGAGCGGGGGGGTGGGACAGATACGCAGTATTTT.

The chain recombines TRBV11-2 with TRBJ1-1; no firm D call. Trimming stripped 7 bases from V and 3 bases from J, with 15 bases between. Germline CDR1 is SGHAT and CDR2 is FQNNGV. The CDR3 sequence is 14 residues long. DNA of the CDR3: TGTGCCAGCACCCCCGGGAGGGTTTACACTGAAGCTTTCTTT. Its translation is CASTPGRVYTEAFF.